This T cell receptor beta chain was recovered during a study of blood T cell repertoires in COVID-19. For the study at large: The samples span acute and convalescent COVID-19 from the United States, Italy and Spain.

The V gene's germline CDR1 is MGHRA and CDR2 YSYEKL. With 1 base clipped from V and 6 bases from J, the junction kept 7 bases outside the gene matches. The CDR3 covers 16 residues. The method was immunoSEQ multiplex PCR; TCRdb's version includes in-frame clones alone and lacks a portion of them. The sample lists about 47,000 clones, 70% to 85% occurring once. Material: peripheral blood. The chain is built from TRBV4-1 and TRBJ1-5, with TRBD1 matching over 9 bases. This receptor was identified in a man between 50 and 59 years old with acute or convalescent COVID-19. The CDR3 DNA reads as TGCGCCAGCAGCCAAGCCCACAGGGGGCGCGGTCAGCCCCAGCATTTT. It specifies CASSQAHRGRGQPQHF.